This is a list of T cell receptor beta chains from one sample in a study of blood T cell repertoires in COVID-19. Profiled with immunoSEQ multiplex PCR; TCRdb holds only in-frame clones, not every one. This sample has about 230,000 clones, with 86% found just once. Sequenced sample: peripheral blood. These receptor sequences come from a man over 45 with COVID-19, enrolled during active disease. Each CDR3 is given without its conserved first and last residue. The order of the fields is V gene, J gene, CDR3 protein.

V gene: TRBV6-1; J gene: TRBJ1-5; CDR3 protein: ASSEMVGTNQPQH
V gene: TRBV4-2; J gene: TRBJ1-5; CDR3 protein: ASSQGVGEFGQPQH
V gene: TRBV7-2; J gene: TRBJ1-2; CDR3 protein: ASSQGQGAYGYT
V gene: TRBV30; J gene: TRBJ1-1; CDR3 protein: AWRTTANTEAF
V gene: TRBV2; J gene: TRBJ1-4; CDR3 protein: ASSVDPRRTNEKLF
V gene: TRBV21-1; J gene: TRBJ1-1; CDR3 protein: ASSKGPSDAVNTEAF
V gene: TRBV10-3; J gene: TRBJ2-2; CDR3 protein: AISSRGGELF
V gene: TRBV5-8; J gene: TRBJ1-5; CDR3 protein: ASSLSIRGKYQPQH
V gene: TRBV7-3; J gene: TRBJ1-1; CDR3 protein: ASSLTTISGDYTEAF
V gene: TRBV20-1; J gene: TRBJ2-3; CDR3 protein: SASSTLAGGADTQY
V gene: TRBV28; J gene: TRBJ1-3; CDR3 protein: ASSLLGHKNSGNTIY
V gene: TRBV19; J gene: TRBJ2-7; CDR3 protein: ATQDRRYEQY
V gene: TRBV24-1; J gene: TRBJ2-7; CDR3 protein: ATRGQDDEQY
V gene: TRBV2; J gene: TRBJ2-7; CDR3 protein: ASMVRGGIYEQY
V gene: TRBV27; J gene: TRBJ1-2; CDR3 protein: ASRRTGLDYGYT
V gene: TRBV12-3/TRBV12-4; J gene: TRBJ2-7; CDR3 protein: ASSLATSYEQY
V gene: TRBV7-9; J gene: TRBJ2-4; CDR3 protein: ASSLWTSGTKNIQY
V gene: TRBV13; J gene: TRBJ2-7; CDR3 protein: ASSWGLATNEQY
V gene: TRBV2; J gene: TRBJ2-7; CDR3 protein: ASKEDRSNEQY
V gene: TRBV27; J gene: TRBJ2-5; CDR3 protein: ASRSGQTQY
V gene: TRBV7-2; J gene: TRBJ2-1; CDR3 protein: ASSLGDWVNEQF
V gene: TRBV3-1/TRBV3-2; J gene: TRBJ2-7; CDR3 protein: ASSQGGIAYEQY
V gene: TRBV6-2/TRBV6-3; J gene: TRBJ1-6; CDR3 protein: ASSYSGQGDSPLH
V gene: TRBV7-3; J gene: TRBJ2-3; CDR3 protein: ASSLGWGGLADTDTQY
V gene: TRBV6-1; J gene: TRBJ2-4; CDR3 protein: ASSEIAGDKNIQY
V gene: TRBV7-2; J gene: TRBJ2-5; CDR3 protein: ASSLGSQGPRETQY
V gene: TRBV5-1; J gene: TRBJ2-5; CDR3 protein: ASSTLAGGQETQY
V gene: TRBV2; J gene: TRBJ2-3; CDR3 protein: ASSSPQGVLGQNTDTQY